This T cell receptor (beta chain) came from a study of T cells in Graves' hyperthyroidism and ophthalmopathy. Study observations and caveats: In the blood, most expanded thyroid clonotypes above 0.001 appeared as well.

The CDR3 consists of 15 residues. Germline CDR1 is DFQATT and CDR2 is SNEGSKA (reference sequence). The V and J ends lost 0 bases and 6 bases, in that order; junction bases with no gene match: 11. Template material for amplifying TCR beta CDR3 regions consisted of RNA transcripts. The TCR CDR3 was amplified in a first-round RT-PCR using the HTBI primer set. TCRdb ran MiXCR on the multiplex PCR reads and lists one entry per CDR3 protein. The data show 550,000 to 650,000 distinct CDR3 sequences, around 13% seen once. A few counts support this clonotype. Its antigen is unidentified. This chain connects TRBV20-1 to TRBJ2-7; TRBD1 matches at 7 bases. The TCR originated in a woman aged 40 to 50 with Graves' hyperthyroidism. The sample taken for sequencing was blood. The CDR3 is CSARDPNRGSGEQYF. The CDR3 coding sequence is TGCAGTGCTAGAGATCCTAACAGGGGTTCAGGCGAGCAGTACTTC.